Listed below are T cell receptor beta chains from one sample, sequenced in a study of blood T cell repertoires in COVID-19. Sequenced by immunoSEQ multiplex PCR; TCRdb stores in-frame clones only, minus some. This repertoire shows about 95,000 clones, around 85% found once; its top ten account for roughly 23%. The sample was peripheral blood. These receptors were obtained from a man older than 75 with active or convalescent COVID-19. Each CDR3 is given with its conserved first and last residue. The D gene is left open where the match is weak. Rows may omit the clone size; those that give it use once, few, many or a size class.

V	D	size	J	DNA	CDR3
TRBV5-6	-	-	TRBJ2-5	TGTGCCAGCAGCGGGGCTGGGGCGCGTGAGACCCAGTACTTC	CASSGAGARETQYF
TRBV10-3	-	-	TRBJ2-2	TGTGCCATCAGTGATACAAAGACAGGATCGAACACCGGGGAGCTGTTTTTT	CAISDTKTGSNTGELFF
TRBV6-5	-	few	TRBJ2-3	TGTGCCAGCACCGACCCCGGGGGTGGCACAGATACGCAGTATTTT	CASTDPGGGTDTQYF
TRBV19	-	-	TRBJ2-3	TGTGCCAGTAGTGAGACAGGTTCTGACACAGATACGCAGTATTTT	CASSETGSDTDTQYF
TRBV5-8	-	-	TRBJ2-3	TGTGCCAGCAGCCCAGGACAGATGGGGGGGTCAGATACGCAGTATTTT	CASSPGQMGGSDTQYF
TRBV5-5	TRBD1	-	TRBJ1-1	TGTGCCAGCAGCCTCTGGACAGGGGGAGGCACTGAAGCTTTCTTT	CASSLWTGGGTEAFF
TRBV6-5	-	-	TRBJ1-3	TGTGCCAGCAGTTACTCGAGCCTGAACTCTGGAAACACCATATATTTT	CASSYSSLNSGNTIYF
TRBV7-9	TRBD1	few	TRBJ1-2	TGTGCCAGCAGCTTAGGGCCGACAGGGGGCTCCTATGGCTACACCTTC	CASSLGPTGGSYGYTF
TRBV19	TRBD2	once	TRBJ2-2	TGTGCCAGTAGTATTCGAGCGGGGGGGATCACCGGGGAGCTGTTTTTT	CASSIRAGGITGELFF
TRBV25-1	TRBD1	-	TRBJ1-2	TGTGCCAGCAGCCGACAGGGTGGCGGCTACACCTTC	CASSRQGGGYTF
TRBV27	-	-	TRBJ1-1	TGTGCCAGCAACTTTAGGGGGGGCGAAGCTTTCTTT	CASNFRGGEAFF
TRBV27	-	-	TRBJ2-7	TGTGCCAGCAGGGCTTCCGAGTGGGGAGGCGAGCAGTACTTC	CASRASEWGGEQYF
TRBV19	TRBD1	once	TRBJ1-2	TGTGCCAGTAGTATCGGACAGGGGGCGGAAGTTAGCGGCTACACCTTC	CASSIGQGAEVSGYTF
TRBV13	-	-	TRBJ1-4	TGTGCCAGCAGCCTGAGATCAACTAATGAAAAACTGTTTTTT	CASSLRSTNEKLFF
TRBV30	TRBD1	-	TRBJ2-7	TGTGCCTGGAGTTCTTCGGACAGGTCACGGCAGTACTTC	CAWSSSDRSRQYF
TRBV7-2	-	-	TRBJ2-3	TGTGCCAGCAGCCGGAGGCTACAGTTCACAGATACGCAGTATTTT	CASSRRLQFTDTQYF
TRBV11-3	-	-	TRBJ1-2	TGTGCCAGCAGCTCCCCGACAGGCGGTAAGGATGGCTACACCTTC	CASSSPTGGKDGYTF
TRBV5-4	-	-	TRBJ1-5	TGTGCCAGCAGCTTGGACCAGGGCCAGATCACGCCCCAGCATTTT	CASSLDQGQITPQHF
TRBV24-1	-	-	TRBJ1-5	TGTGCCACCAGTGACGCGGGCTCTAATCGGCCCCAGCATTTT	CATSDAGSNRPQHF
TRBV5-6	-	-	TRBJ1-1	TGTGCCAGCAGCTTGGTTCTAACGAGGGACACTGAAGCTTTCTTT	CASSLVLTRDTEAFF
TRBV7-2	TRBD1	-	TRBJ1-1	TGTGCCAGCAGCTTAGTAGATACAGGGGTGGAAGCTTTCTTT	CASSLVDTGVEAFF
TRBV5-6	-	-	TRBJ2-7	TGTGCCAGCAGCAGGGACAACACGTTCTACGAGCAGTACTTC	CASSRDNTFYEQYF
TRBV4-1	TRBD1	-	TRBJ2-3	TGCGCCAGCAGCCAAGAGGTAACCGGGACAGAGCCCCCGACGCAGTATTTT	CASSQEVTGTEPPTQYF
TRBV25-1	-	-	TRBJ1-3	TGTGCCAGCAGTGAATCCCTAGCTTCTGGAAACACCATATATTTT	CASSESLASGNTIYF
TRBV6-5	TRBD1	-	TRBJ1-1	TGTGCCAGCGTTTGGACAGGGGGCTGGGGAGCTTTCTTT	CASVWTGGWGAFF
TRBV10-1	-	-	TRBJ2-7	TGCGCCAGCAGTGTCGGGGGTCGCTACGAGCAGTACTTC	CASSVGGRYEQYF
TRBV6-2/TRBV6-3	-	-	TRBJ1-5	TGTGCCAGCAGTTACGCGGGGGAGCAGCCCCAGCATTTT	CASSYAGEQPQHF
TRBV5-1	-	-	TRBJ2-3	TGCGCCAGCAGCTTGGAGGTAGCAGATACTACAGATACGCAGTATTTT	CASSLEVADTTDTQYF
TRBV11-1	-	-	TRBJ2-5	TGTGCCAGCAGCTACGGGGGACGCCTGGAGACCCAGTACTTC	CASSYGGRLETQYF
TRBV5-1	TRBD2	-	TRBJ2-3	TGCGCCAGCGTAGCGGGGGGGCCGGCAGATACGCAGTATTTT	CASVAGGPADTQYF
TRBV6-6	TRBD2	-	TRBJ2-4	TGTGCCAGCAGTTACTCAGCGGGGAGCATTCAGTACTTC	CASSYSAGSIQYF
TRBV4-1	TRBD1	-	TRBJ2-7	TGCGCCAGCAGCCAAGGCAGGGGGCCATCCTACGAGCAGTACTTC	CASSQGRGPSYEQYF
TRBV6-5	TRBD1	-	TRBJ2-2	TGTGCCAGCAGTTACTCGGGACAGGGCACCGGGGAGCTGTTTTTT	CASSYSGQGTGELFF
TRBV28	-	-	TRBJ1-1	TGTGCCAGCAGTCCTTATTTAGTCACTGAAGCTTTCTTT	CASSPYLVTEAFF
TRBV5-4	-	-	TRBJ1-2	TGTGCCAGCAGCTTGGGAGGGTATGGCTACACCTTC	CASSLGGYGYTF
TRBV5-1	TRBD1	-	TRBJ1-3	TGCGCCAGCAGCTTGGGGGACAGCGCTGGAAACACCATATATTTT	CASSLGDSAGNTIYF
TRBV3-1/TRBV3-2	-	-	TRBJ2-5	TGTGCCAGCAGCCCAGGGGTCCGGGAGACCCAGTACTTC	CASSPGVRETQYF
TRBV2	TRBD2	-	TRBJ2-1	TGTGCCAGCAAGAGCGGGGGGCCCTACAATGAGCAGTTCTTC	CASKSGGPYNEQFF
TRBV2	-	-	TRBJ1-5	TGTGCCAGCAGTGAACAGGGTTTCAGCAATCAGCCCCAGCATTTT	CASSEQGFSNQPQHF
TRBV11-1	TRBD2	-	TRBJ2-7	TGTGCCAGCAGCCAACGACTAGCGGGATCATCCTACGAGCAGTACTTC	CASSQRLAGSSYEQYF
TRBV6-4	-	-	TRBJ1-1	TGTGCCAGCAGTGACTCCCGGGACACTGAAGCTTTCTTT	CASSDSRDTEAFF
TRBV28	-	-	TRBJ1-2	TGTGCCAGCAGTACACGGGACATCTTAGGGAGAGGCTACACCTTC	CASSTRDILGRGYTF
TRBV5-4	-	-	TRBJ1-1	TGTGCCAGCAGCTTTGGACAGACTAACACTGAAGCTTTCTTT	CASSFGQTNTEAFF
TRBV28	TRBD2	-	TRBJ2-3	TGTGCCACCGAGCGGGGAGCCACAGATACGCAGTATTTT	CATERGATDTQYF
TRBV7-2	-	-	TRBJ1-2	TGTGCCAGCAGCTTTGATCGGGGGGCCTCCTATGGCTACACCTTC	CASSFDRGASYGYTF
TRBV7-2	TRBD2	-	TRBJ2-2	TGTGCCAGCAGCTTAGGCGGGGGTGGCACCGGGGAGCTGTTTTTT	CASSLGGGGTGELFF
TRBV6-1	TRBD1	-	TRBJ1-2	TGTGCCAGCAGCGGATACCCCGGGACAGGGGGTGGCTACACCTTC	CASSGYPGTGGGYTF